This T cell receptor beta chain derives from a study of blood T cell repertoires in COVID-19. On the study more broadly: There were acute and convalescent COVID-19 samples, and they came from the United States, Italy and Spain. From T cells, B-cell-depleted T cells, or PBMCs came the material, which was cDNA or gDNA.

Germline V gives CDR1 MDHEN, CDR2 SYDVKM. This CDR3 region has 12 residues. The ends were cut back, 4 bases at V and 4 bases at J, with 7 bases in the middle. As processed by the authors: Using reference gene primer amplification, nucleated cell counts were estimated. Sequencing was performed with immunoSEQ multiplex PCR; in TCRdb, only in-frame clones are kept and a portion is missing. V, J and clone size reflect that table, while D and trimming were determined from the DNA. The data hold about 100,000 clones, with over 80% observed a single time. Sequenced input: peripheral blood. The chain employs TRBV28 and TRBJ2-5; no definite D call. This TCR derives from a man older than 75 with acute or convalescent COVID-19. DNA for the CDR3: TGTGCCAGCAGTTCTAGGAGAGAGACCCAGTACTTC. The encoded protein is CASSSRRETQYF.